The T cell receptor beta chain described here comes from a study of blood T cell repertoires in COVID-19. Assay used: immunoSEQ multiplex PCR; TCRdb lists only in-frame clones, some missing. The profile shows 250,000 to 300,000 clones, more than 75% of them singletons. Participants were placed into cohorts based on the clinical history they reported. V was trimmed by 1 base and J by 3 bases, leaving 12 bases between them. This CDR3 region has 15 residues. Germline V gene data show CDR1 as SGHNT and CDR2 as YENEEA. The clonotype comes from a woman in her thirties or forties with acute COVID-19. Sequencing input: PBMCs or T cells enriched from blood (not recorded which). This rearrangement joins TRBV11-3 to TRBJ2-5; tentatively, D is TRBD2 (6 bases). The CDR3 region is CASSLAGREEETQYF. DNA for the CDR3: TGTGCCAGCAGCTTAGCTGGCAGGGAGGAAGAGACCCAGTACTTC.